These 10 T cell receptor beta chains were sequenced from one sample in a study of CD8+ T cells in alopecia areata. cDNA reverse transcribed from extracted RNA served as the sequencing template. Using immunoSEQ multiplex PCR, the repertoire was profiled, and TCRdb retains in-frame clones only, with some absent. The sample lists tens of thousands of clones; roughly 61% were seen once. This specimen was CD8+ T cells sorted from blood, taken at week 0. The source of these receptors is a human donor with alopecia areata.

The chain uses TRBV7-9 and TRBJ2-1; D possibly corresponds to TRBD1 (5 bases). Germline V lookup: CDR1 SEHNR, CDR2 FQNEAQ (reference sequence). Between the trimmed V and J ends, which lost 5 bases and 10 bases, there was a span of 12 bases. This CDR3 contains 12 residues. Written as DNA, the CDR3 is TGTGCCAGCAGCCTAGGGGCCCAAGAGCAGTTCTTC. Translating it yields CASSLGAQEQFF.

This clone was detected only a few times. The V and J genes are TRBV14 and TRBJ1-2, with TRBD1 matching over 10 bases. CDR1 is SGHDN and CDR2 is FVKESK in the germline V gene. The CDR3 length is 14 residues. The J segment lost 2 bases and the V segment lost 8 bases, leaving 5 bases of the junction unmatched. CDR3 DNA: TGTGCCAGCGTGCCGGGACAGGGGAACTATGGCTACACCTTC. It translates to CASVPGQGNYGYTF.

The chain links TRBV2 to TRBJ2-1; tentatively, D is TRBD2 (6 bases). CDR1 and CDR2 (germline): SNHLY, FYNNEI. This CDR3 has 15 residues. V dropped 3 bases and J dropped 4 bases, with 13 bases sitting between them. The CDR3 is CASSEGSGSYNEQFF. The CDR3 DNA is TGTGCCAGCAGTGAGGGTAGCGGATCATACAATGAGCAGTTCTTC.

The J gene is TRBJ2-7, the V gene TRBV30, with D possibly TRBD1 on 6 matching bases. Trimming pared 3 bases from V and 0 bases from J, leaving 9 bases between. From germline, CDR1 is GTSNPN and CDR2 SVGIG (reference sequence). This CDR3 contains 13 residues. The CDR3 bases are TGTGCCTGGAGGAGGACAGTCTCCTACGAGCAGTACTTC. Protein sequence: CAWRRTVSYEQYF.

The rearrangement links TRBV29-1 to TRBJ2-5; D might be TRBD1 (6 bases). This CDR3 contains 14 residues. V was clipped by 2 bases and J by 0 bases, with 10 bases between them. The germline V gene has CDR1 SQVTM and CDR2 ANQGSEA. The CDR3 is CSVEPGHHQETQYF. CDR3 in DNA: TGCAGCGTTGAACCGGGACACCACCAAGAGACCCAGTACTTC. The full variable domain, completed using reference TRBV29-1 and TRBJ2-5, is SAVISQKPSRDICQRGTSLTIQCQVDSQVTMMFWYRQQPGQSLTLIATANQGSEATYESGFVIDKFPISRPNLTFSTLTVSNMSPEDSSIYLCSVEPGHHQETQYFGPGTRLLVL.

V usage is TRBV28 and J usage is TRBJ2-4, with a possible D match to TRBD1 (6 bases). Trimming stripped 7 bases from V and 6 bases from J, with 19 bases between. Germline-derived CDR1 and CDR2 are MDHEN and SYDVKM. This CDR3 comprises 15 residues. The CDR3 loop reads CASIREGGVGNIQYF. For the CDR3, the DNA is TGTGCCAGCATCCGGGAAGGGGGTGTCGGAAACATTCAGTACTTC.

The chain has TRBV29-1 and TRBJ2-1; D may be TRBD2 (6 bases). The CDR3 is made up of 13 amino acids. Germline assignment: CDR1 SQVTM and CDR2 ANQGSEA. The V end lost 5 bases, the J end lost 8 bases, and 16 bases lay between the germline ends. The CDR3, as DNA: TGCAGCGTTACCCCGGGACTCGCACATGAGCAGTTCTTC. Encoded protein: CSVTPGLAHEQFF.

A few counts support this clone. The chain combines TRBV11-3 with TRBJ2-3, with 8 bases fitting TRBD1. V dropped 5 bases and J dropped 2; count of bases not matched to a gene: 6. Per germline, CDR1 SGHNT and CDR2 YENEEA. This CDR3 has 15 amino acids. The CDR3 sequence is CASSGATGDTDTQYF. The CDR3 DNA is TGTGCCAGCAGCGGGGCGACAGGGGACACAGATACGCAGTATTTT.

This clone came up a few times. This chain joins TRBV19 and TRBJ2-7; perhaps D is TRBD1 or TRBD2 (6 bases each). Germline loops: CDR1 LNHDA, CDR2 SQIVND (reference sequence). The CDR3 loop spans 14 amino acids. Trimming stripped 9 bases from V and 7 bases from J, with 22 bases between. CDR3 loop: CASTRGGRGTEQYF. DNA of the CDR3: TGTGCCAGCACAAGGGGAGGCAGGGGAACTGAGCAGTACTTC.

The rearrangement joins TRBV7-2 to TRBJ1-1; a possible D gene is TRBD1 (6 bases). Between the trimmed V and J ends, which lost 5 bases and 1 base, there was a span of 23 bases. Germline CDR1 and CDR2: SGHTA and FQGNSA. This CDR3 has 18 residues. The CDR3 loop is CASSRRTAKLYENTEAFF. CDR3 DNA: TGTGCCAGCAGCCGCCGGACAGCGAAGCTCTATGAGAACACTGAAGCTTTCTTT.